This T cell receptor beta chain was observed in a study of blood T cell repertoires in COVID-19 (dated by TCRdb to 2019 to 2021). About the full investigation: The collaborator samples originated in the United States, Italy and Spain and spanned the acute and convalescent phases of COVID-19. The prospective study material was composed of cDNA or gDNA derived from T cells, B-cell-depleted T cells, or PBMCs. Deeply sampled blood TCRbeta repertoires from subjects exposed to, actively infected with, or recovered from COVID-19 were included in the dataset. The repertoires were released in a freely available public database intended as a resource for research on the immune response to SARS-CoV-2. Samples came from the ongoing ImmuneRACE study (first 160 participants) plus 1,254 subjects from 6 global collaborators. A de-identified subject ID, COVID-19 status, age in years and sex were almost always included in the sample metadata. Where HLA class I and class II types were available, the types were taken from metadata supplied by the sample provider, not from assay-based typing.

The immunoSEQ Assay, a bias-controlled multiplex PCR, was used to amplify TCRbeta CDR3 regions from genomic DNA. Per the authors' processing: The number of nucleated cells in each sample was estimated from the amplification of reference gene primers within the assay. To quantify the absolute abundance of each unique TCRbeta CDR3 rearrangement, sequence reads were collapsed and filtered. Productive Simpson clonality was computed per sample as the square root of Simpson's diversity index over productive rearrangements. In TCRdb, the immuneACCESS table is reduced to in-frame sequences with V and J assigned. These tables do not hold every clone; where another copy was compared, an unresolved V gene accounts for under half, and the others remain unexplained. From that table come the V and J calls and clone size; the DNA was used to work out D and trimming. The sample records roughly 260,000 clones, about 83% of which are singletons. The ten most abundant clones make up 3% to 4.5% of the sample.

CDR1 and CDR2 are drawn from the germline V gene: MDHEN, SYDVKM. Trimmed from V: 2 bases; trimmed from J: 6 bases; junction bases lacking a gene match: 13. There are 18 amino acids in the CDR3, from cysteine to phenylalanine inclusive. The only DNA kept is the CDR3, 54 bases in frame from the first base. In the prospective study, participants were roughly 18 to 95 years old, resided in 24 geographic areas of the United States, and were enrolled through a virtual design. In the prospective study, cohorts were assigned on the basis of participant-reported clinical history obtained from a screening survey and a study questionnaire. Exposed participants had been in contact with someone with a PCR-confirmed or clinician-diagnosed COVID-19 case within 2 weeks of study entry. Mobile phlebotomists in the prospective study collected whole blood, serum and a nasopharyngeal or oropharyngeal swab from every participant. Over a roughly two-month period, participants in the prospective study had the option of providing additional blood draws and questionnaires. Prospective study blood samples were shipped either frozen or at room temperature before DNA extraction.

Paper-wide results and their limitations: The quantity of clinical and demographic metadata differed by source and by participant and was supplied without curation.

Regarding this clone: Its antigen is currently not known. The record has no base qualities; no much larger clone is one base away.

The sequenced material came from PBMCs or T cells enriched from blood (not recorded which). The sequence joins TRBV28 to TRBJ2-5, with 12 middle bases fitting TRBD1. This clonotype was obtained from a woman between 35 and 50 years old who had been exposed to COVID-19. The CDR3 region has the sequence CASSLEGQGALWAKTQYF. The sequenced DNA: TGTGCCAGCAGTTTAGAGGGACAGGGGGCCCTCTGGGCTAAGACCCAGTACTTC.